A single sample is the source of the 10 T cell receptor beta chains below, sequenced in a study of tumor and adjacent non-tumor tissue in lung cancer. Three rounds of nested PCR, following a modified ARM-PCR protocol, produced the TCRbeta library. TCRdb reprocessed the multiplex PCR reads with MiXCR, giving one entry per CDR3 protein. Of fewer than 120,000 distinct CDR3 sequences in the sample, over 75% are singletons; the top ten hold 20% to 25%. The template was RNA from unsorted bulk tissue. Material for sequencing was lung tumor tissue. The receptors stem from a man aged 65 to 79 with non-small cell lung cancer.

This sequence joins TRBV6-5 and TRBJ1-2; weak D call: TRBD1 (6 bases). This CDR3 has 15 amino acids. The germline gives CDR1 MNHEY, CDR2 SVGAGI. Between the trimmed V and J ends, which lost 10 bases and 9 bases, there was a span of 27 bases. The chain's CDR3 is CAIIATGMGAYSYTF. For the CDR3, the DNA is TGTGCCATCATTGCTACAGGGATGGGCGCTTATAGCTACACCTTC.

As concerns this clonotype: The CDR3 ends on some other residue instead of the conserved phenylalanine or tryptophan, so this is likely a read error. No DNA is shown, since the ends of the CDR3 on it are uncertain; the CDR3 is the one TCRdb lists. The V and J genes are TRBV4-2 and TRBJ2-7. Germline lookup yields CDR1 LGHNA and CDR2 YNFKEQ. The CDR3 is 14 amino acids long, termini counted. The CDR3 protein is CASSQGTDLYEHYL.

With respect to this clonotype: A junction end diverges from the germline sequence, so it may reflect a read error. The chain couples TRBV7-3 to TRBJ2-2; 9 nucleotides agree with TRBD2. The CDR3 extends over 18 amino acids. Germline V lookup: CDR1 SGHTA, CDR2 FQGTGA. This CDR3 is CDSSLIPAGGWVTGELFF. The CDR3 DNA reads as TGTGACAGCAGCTTGATCCCAGCGGGGGGCTGGGTCACCGGGGAGCTGTTTTTT.

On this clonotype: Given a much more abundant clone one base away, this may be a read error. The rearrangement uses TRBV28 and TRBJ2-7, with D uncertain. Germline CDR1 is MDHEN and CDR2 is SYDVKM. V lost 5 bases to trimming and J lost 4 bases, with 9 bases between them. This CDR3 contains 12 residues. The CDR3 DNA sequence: TGTGCCAGCAGTCAGACGACGTACGAGCAGTACTTC. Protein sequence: CASSQTTYEQYF.

The CDR3, as DNA: TGTGCCAGCAGCTTATGCATAAATGGCTACACCTTC. Its protein is CASSLCINGYTF. The gene calls are TRBV11-1 and TRBJ1-2; D unclear. V was trimmed by 2 bases and J by 6 bases, leaving 7 bases between them. The CDR3 runs to 12 residues. From germline, CDR1 is SGHAT and CDR2 FQDESV (reference sequence).

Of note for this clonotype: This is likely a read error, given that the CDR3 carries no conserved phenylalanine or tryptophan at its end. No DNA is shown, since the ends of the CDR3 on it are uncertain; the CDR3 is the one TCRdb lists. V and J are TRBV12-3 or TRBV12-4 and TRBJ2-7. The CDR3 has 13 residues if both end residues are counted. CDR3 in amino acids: CASSFQKLYEQYC.

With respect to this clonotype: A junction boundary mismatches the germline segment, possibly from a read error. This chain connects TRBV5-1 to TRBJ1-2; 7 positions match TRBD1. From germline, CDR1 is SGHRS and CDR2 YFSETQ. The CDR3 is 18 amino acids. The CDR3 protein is CASSSLLLDRRSNYCYTF. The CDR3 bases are TGCGCCAGCAGCTCCCTACTTCTGGACAGGCGCTCTAACTATTGCTACACCTTC.

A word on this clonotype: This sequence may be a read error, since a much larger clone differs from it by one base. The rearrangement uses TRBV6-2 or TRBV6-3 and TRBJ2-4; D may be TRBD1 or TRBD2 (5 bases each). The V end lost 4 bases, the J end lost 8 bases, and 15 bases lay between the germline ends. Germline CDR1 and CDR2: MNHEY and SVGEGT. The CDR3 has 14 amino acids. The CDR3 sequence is CASSSLGLGDIQYF. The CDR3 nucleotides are TGTGCCAGCAGTTCTCTTGGACTGGGGGACATTCAGTACTTC.

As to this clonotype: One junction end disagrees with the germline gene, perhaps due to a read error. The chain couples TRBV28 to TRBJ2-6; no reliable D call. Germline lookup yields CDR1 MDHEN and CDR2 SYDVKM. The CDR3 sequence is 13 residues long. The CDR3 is CVSSLSGANVLTF. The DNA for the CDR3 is TGTGTCAGCAGTTTATCCGGGGCCAACGTCCTGACTTTC.

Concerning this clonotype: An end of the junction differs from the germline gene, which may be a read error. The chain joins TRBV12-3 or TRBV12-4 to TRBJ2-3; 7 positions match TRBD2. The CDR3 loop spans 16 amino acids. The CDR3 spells CASSLGGGTITDMQYF. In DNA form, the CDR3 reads TGTGCCAGCAGTTTAGGCGGGGGTACTATCACAGATATGCAGTATTTT.